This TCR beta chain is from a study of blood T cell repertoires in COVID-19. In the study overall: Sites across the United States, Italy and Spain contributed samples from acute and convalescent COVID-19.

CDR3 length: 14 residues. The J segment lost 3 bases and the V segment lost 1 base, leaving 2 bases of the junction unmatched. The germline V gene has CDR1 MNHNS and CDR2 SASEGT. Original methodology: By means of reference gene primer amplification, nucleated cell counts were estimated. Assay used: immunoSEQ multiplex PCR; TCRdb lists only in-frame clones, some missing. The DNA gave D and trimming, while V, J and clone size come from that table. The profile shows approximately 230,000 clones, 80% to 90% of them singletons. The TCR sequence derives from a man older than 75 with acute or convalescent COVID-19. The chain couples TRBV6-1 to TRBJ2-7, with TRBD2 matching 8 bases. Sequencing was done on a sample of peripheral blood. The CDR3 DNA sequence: TGTGCCAGCAGTGAAGGACGGGGGGGCTACGAGCAGTACTTC. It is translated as CASSEGRGGYEQYF.